This T cell receptor beta chain was recovered during a study of blood T cells in healthy people across ages. Study-wide context: Template switching caught about one barcoded beta molecule for each two T cells. Whole-study results and caveats: Underestimates were what the diversity estimates from one million T cells were considered to be.

Remarks on this clonotype: Its antigen is unknown.

Trimming removed 0 bases from V and 5 bases from J, with 10 bases in between. Germline V gives CDR1 LGHDT, CDR2 YNNKEL (reference sequence). CDR3 size: 15 residues. A sample-barcoded 5' primer and a J-beta primer mix were used in a second PCR of roughly 7 to 11 cycles. A single record per CDR3 protein comes from TCRdb applying MiXCR to the 5' RACE reads. The sample has 800,000 or so distinct CDR3 sequences, around 25% seen once. This same sample was also part of a study on T cells of mothers and their children. That report adds: Overlap in related mother-child pairs always slightly exceeded unrelated pairs, never significantly.

J is TRBJ1-4 and V is TRBV3-1, with D possibly TRBD1 on 5 matching bases. What was sequenced was blood. The TCR sequence derives from a boy under 18 in good health. The CDR3 reads CASSQDQGANEKLFF. The CDR3 region has the DNA TGTGCCAGCAGCCAAGATCAGGGCGCCAATGAAAAACTGTTTTTT. The whole variable domain, filled in from reference TRBV3-1 and TRBJ1-4, reads DTAVSQTPKYLVTQMGNDKSIKCEQNLGHDTMYWYKQDSKKFLKIMFSYNNKELIINETVPNRFSPKSPDKAHLNLHINSLELGDSAVYFCASSQDQGANEKLFFGSGTQLSVL.